What follows are 3 T cell receptor beta chains derived from one specimen sequenced in a study of molecular identifiers for immune sequencing clone quantification (dated by TCRdb to the late 2010s). Libraries came from PCR. These reads were obtained on a NextSeq 500. TCRdb trimmed the raw reads at Q25, called clones with MiXCR and kept productive beta chains. Identical CDR3 protein sequences are pooled into one entry, listed with their most common genes and DNA. The sample yields some 91,000 distinct CDR3 sequences; roughly 26% were counted once. The ten largest account for about 0.94% of the sample. The sample taken for sequencing was naive CD8+ T cells from blood, with Jurkat cell RNA spiked in. The cell subset or site label corresponds to: FACS-sorted CD8+CD4-CCR7+CD45RA+ naive T cells. The receptor set was obtained from a human donor in good health. Some libraries in this study had Jurkat cell RNA spiked in.

This clonotype was observed at least ten times. The chain has TRBV24-1 and TRBJ2-2, with TRBD2 matching 12 bases. V lost 6 bases, J lost 4 bases, and 5 bases stayed unmatched. CDR3 size: 16 residues. The germline gives CDR1 KGHDR, CDR2 SFDVKD. The CDR3, as DNA: TGTGCCACCAGTCCCCTGACTAGCGGGAGCACCGGGGAGCTGTTTTTT. This translates into CATSPLTSGSTGELFF.

This clonotype was seen ten or more times. This chain connects TRBV27 to TRBJ2-7, with 9 bases identical to TRBD2. CDR1 and CDR2 from the germline V gene are MNHEY and SMNVEV (reference sequence). The trim removed 4 bases at V and 2 bases at J, leaving 3 bases unmatched. The CDR3 is 14 residues long. For the CDR3, the DNA is TGTGCCAGCAGTTCTTCTAGCGGGGCCTACGAGCAGTACTTC. Protein product: CASSSSSGAYEQYF.

This clonotype was seen a handful of times. A junction boundary mismatches the germline segment, possibly from a read error. J is TRBJ1-1 and V is TRBV7-2, with a weak D call TRBD1 (6 bases). The CDR3 runs 17 residues. Germline CDR1 reads SGHTA; CDR2 reads FQGNSA. CDR3 DNA: TGTGCCAGCAGCACTCGACAGGTTACGGGGATGAACACTGAAGCTCTCTTT. This codes for CASSTRQVTGMNTEALF.